This T cell receptor (beta chain) was documented in a study of control samples from healthy donors and cancer patients. This CDR3 has 15 amino acids. Assay: immunoSEQ multiplex PCR; the TCRdb copy retains only in-frame clones and omits some. Found here are about 160,000 clones, over 90% of them singletons; the top ten hold 0.95% to 1.1%. The chain recombines TRBV21-1 with TRBJ2-5; TRBD1 is the table's D call, not checked against the DNA. TRBV21-1 is a listed pseudogene. The origin of this receptor is a woman aged 25 to 39 in good health. Sequenced: blood. CDR3 residues: CASSRQGVCSETQYF. In DNA, the CDR3 is TGTGCCAGCAGCCGACAGGGGGTTTGTTCGGAGACCCAGTACTTC.